This T cell receptor beta chain was retrieved from a study of tumor-infiltrating lymphocytes in primary liver carcinoma. Unsorted bulk tissue of about 20-30 mg yielded co-extracted RNA and DNA. The cohort consisted of patients whose primary liver carcinoma was surgically resected. Germline CDR1 reads SGHAT; CDR2 reads FQNNGV. This CDR3 is built from 18 residues. The V segment lost 11 bases and the J segment 0 bases; nucleotides outside the gene matches: 18. TCR beta cDNA was reverse-transcribed from approximately 0.45 ug of total RNA. The reaction used a constant-region primer and ProtoScript II reverse transcriptase. The TCR beta library was amplified through three nested multiplex PCR rounds in a modified ARM-PCR procedure. PCR rounds one and two used TRBV1-TRBV30 forward primers with a C-beta reverse primer for approximately 11 cycles each. TCRdb recomputed calls from the multiplex PCR reads with MiXCR, one row per CDR3 protein. The sample holds 90,000 to 150,000 distinct CDR3 sequences, around 70% seen once.

The sequencing sample was made of tumor-adjacent normal liver tissue. The clonotype comes from a woman in her sixties or seventies with primary liver carcinoma and hepatitis B virus infection. The rearrangement links TRBV11-2 to TRBJ1-4; 7 nucleotides match TRBD1. The CDR3 loop is CAHSSTGTTRATNEKLFF. Written as DNA, the CDR3 is TGTGCCCATAGCTCGACAGGGACCACTCGAGCAACTAATGAAAAACTGTTTTTT. The variable domain in full, completed from reference TRBV11-2 and TRBJ1-4, reads EAGVAQSPRYKIIEKRQSVAFWCNPISGHATLYWYQQILGQGPKLLIQFQNNGVVDDSQLPKDRFSAERLKGVDSTLKIQPAKLEDSAVYLCAHSSTGTTRATNEKLFFGSGTQLSVL.